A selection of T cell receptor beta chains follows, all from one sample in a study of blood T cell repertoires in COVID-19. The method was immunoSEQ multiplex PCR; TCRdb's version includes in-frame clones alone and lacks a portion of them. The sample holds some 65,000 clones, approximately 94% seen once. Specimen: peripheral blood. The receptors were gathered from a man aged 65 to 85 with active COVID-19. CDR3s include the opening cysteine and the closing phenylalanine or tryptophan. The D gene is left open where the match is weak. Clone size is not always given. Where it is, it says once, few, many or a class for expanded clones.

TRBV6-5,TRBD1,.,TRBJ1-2,CASSTGQGGYTF,TGTGCCAGCAGTACTGGACAGGGTGGCTACACCTTC
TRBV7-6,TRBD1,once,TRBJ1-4,CASSRGQGGEKLFF,TGTGCCAGCAGCCGTGGACAGGGAGGTGAAAAACTGTTTTTT
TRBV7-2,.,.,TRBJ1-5,CASSLAGDYSNQPQHF,TGTGCCAGCAGCTTGGCAGGGGATTATTCGAATCAGCCCCAGCATTTT
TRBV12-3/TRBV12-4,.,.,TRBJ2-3,CASSAGTDTQYF,TGTGCCAGCAGTGCAGGCACAGATACGCAGTATTTT
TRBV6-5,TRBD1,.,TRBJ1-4,CASSYHQGQGREKLFF,TGTGCCAGCAGTTACCATCAGGGACAGGGTCGTGAAAAACTGTTTTTT
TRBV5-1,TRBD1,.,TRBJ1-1,CASTPTGVNTEAFF,TGCGCCAGCACCCCGACAGGGGTGAACACTGAAGCTTTCTTT
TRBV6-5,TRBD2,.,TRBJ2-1,CASSYGLAGSNEQFF,TGTGCCAGCAGTTACGGACTAGCGGGGAGCAATGAGCAGTTCTTC
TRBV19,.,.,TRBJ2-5,CASSSLWGLQAETQYF,TGTGCCAGTAGTAGTTTATGGGGACTCCAGGCGGAGACCCAGTACTTC
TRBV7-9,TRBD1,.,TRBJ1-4,CASSQGAANEKLFF,TGTGCCAGTAGCCAGGGGGCAGCTAATGAAAAACTGTTTTTT
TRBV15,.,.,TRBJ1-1,CATSARGPEAFF,TGTGCCACCAGCGCTCGGGGTCCTGAAGCTTTCTTT
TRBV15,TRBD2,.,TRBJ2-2,CATSRAGGNTGELFF,TGTGCCACCAGCAGAGCGGGGGGAAACACCGGGGAGCTGTTTTTT
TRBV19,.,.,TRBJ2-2,CASRSNTNTGELFF,TGTGCCAGTCGATCCAACACGAACACCGGGGAGCTGTTTTTT
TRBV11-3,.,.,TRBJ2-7,CASSPRTYEQYF,TGTGCCAGCAGCCCTAGGACCTACGAGCAGTACTTC
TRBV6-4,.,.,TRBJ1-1,CASSRRSGTEAFF,TGTGCCAGCAGTCGACGGAGCGGTACTGAAGCTTTCTTT
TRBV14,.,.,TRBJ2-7,CASSQEGGFSYEQYF,TGTGCCAGCAGCCAAGAGGGGGGATTCTCCTACGAGCAGTACTTC
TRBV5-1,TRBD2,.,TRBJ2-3,CASRPGLAGGPGTDTQYF,TGCGCCAGCAGACCCGGACTAGCGGGGGGGCCTGGCACAGATACGCAGTATTTT
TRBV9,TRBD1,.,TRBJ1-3,CASSATGQLGNTIYF,TGTGCCAGCAGCGCAACGGGACAGCTGGGAAACACCATATATTTT
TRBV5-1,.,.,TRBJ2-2,CATTFGLAHTGELFF,TGCGCCACCACTTTTGGGCTAGCGCACACCGGGGAGCTGTTTTTT
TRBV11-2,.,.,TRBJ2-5,CASSLGAVTQYF,TGTGCCAGCAGCTTAGGGGCTGTAACCCAGTACTTC
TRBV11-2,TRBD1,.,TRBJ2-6,CASSPGTGEAGANVLTF,TGTGCCAGCAGCCCCGGGACAGGGGAGGCCGGGGCCAACGTCCTGACTTTC
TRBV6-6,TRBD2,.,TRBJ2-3,CASSSGTSLPDTQYF,TGTGCCAGCAGTTCAGGGACTAGCCTCCCAGATACGCAGTATTTT
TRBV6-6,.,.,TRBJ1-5,CASSYSGVGNQPQHF,TGTGCCAGCAGTTACTCAGGGGTTGGCAATCAGCCCCAGCATTTT
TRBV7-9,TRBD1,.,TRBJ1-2,CASSGRQGNGYTF,TGTGCCAGCAGCGGGCGACAGGGGAATGGCTACACCTTC
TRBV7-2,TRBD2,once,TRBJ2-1,CASSLGGGYNEQFF,TGTGCCAGCAGCTTGGGCGGGGGCTACAATGAGCAGTTCTTC
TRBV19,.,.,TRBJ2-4,CASSYRDEAKNIQYF,TGTGCCAGTTCCTACAGGGACGAAGCCAAAAACATTCAGTACTTC
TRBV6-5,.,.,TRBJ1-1,CASSRFTEAFF,TGTGCCAGCAGTCGTTTTACTGAAGCTTTCTTT
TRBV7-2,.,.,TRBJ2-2,CASTLQGMSPGELFF,TGTGCCAGCACCTTACAGGGAATGAGTCCCGGGGAGCTGTTTTTT
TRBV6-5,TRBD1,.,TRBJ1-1,CASSYLDRVPEAFF,TGTGCCAGCAGTTACTTGGACAGGGTCCCTGAAGCTTTCTTT
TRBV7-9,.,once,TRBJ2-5,CASSLDGGWETQYF,TGTGCCAGCAGCTTAGACGGCGGATGGGAGACCCAGTACTTC
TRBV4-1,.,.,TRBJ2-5,CASSQVVAQQETQYF,TGCGCCAGCAGCCAAGTGGTGGCTCAGCAAGAGACCCAGTACTTC